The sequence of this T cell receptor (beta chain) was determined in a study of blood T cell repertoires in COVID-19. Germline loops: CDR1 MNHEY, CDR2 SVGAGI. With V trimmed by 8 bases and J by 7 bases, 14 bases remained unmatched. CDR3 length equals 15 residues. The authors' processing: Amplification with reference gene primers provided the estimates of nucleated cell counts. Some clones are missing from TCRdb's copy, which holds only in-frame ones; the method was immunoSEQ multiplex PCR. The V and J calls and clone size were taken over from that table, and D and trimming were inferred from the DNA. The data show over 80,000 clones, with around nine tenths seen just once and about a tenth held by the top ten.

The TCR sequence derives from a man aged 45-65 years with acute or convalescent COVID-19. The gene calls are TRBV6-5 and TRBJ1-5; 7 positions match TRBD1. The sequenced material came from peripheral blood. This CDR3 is CASVRTGDFGQPQHF. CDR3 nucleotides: TGTGCCAGCGTGAGAACAGGGGATTTCGGACAGCCCCAGCATTTT.